Listed below are T cell receptor beta chains from one sample, sequenced in a study of blood T cells in healthy people across ages. Via MiXCR, TCRdb re-called the 5' RACE reads, giving one row per CDR3 protein. The sample includes about 1,600,000 distinct CDR3 sequences, 35% to 45% of them seen just once. The sequenced sample consisted of blood. Receptor source: a woman younger than 30 in good health. Each CDR3 is given with its conserved first and last residue. A D gene is named only where the DNA matches it firmly.

>TRBV7-2|TRBD1
CASSAQGAGDGYTF
>TRBV6-4|-
CASSELDSGSSEQYF
>TRBV27|-
CASSLGPGGTHNEQFF
>TRBV6-5|TRBD2
CASSPSGRVSTDTQYF
>TRBV2|-
CASKGPGGSNEKLFF
>TRBV9|TRBD2
CASSVGLAGVKVTGELFF
>TRBV7-9|TRBD1
CASSSDREGNQPQHF
>TRBV29-1|-
CSVEGLGGPYNEQFF
>TRBV7-9|TRBD1
CASSLAGTGEGQPQHF
>TRBV10-3|TRBD1
CAISLDGTAYGYTF
>TRBV27|-
CASSLSVGLGTEAFF